A few counts support the clone carrying this TCR beta chain. No antigen is known for it. This sample is drawn from a study of naive and memory T cell subsets. Two oligonucleotides, mixed equimolar, formed the beta constant-region primer covering TRBC1 and TRBC2. The ligated cDNA underwent four PCR rounds using SP2 and nested alpha and beta constant-region primers. An oligonucleotide with the SP2 primer and a 12-nucleotide UMI was ligated to the cDNA 3' end. One entry per CDR3 protein results from TCRdb running MiXCR on the UMI-ligation and nested PCR reads. The data show 150,000 or so distinct CDR3 sequences, over 20% seen once. Between the trimmed V and J ends, which lost 3 bases and 11 bases, there was a span of 16 bases. The CDR3 loop spans 12 amino acids. The germline V gene encodes CDR1 DFQATT and CDR2 SNEGSKA (reference sequence). Findings of the study overall: Especially in CD8 cells, naive repertoires contained a few larger clonotypes, possibly CD45RA-re-expressing memory cells.

The source material was naive CD4+ T cells from blood. This clonotype was obtained from a human donor in good health. This chain uses TRBV20-1 with TRBJ1-1, with D possibly TRBD1 on 6 matching bases. In DNA, the CDR3 is TGCAGTGCTAGGAGAGGGGGGCGTAATGCTTTCTTT. Translated, it gives CSARRGGRNAFF.